The 24 T cell receptor beta chains below all came from one sample that was sequenced in a study of blood T cell repertoires in COVID-19 (dated by TCRdb to the early 2020s). The library was generated by the immunoSEQ multiplex PCR assay. The immuneACCESS repertoire file appears here via TCRdb, limited to in-frame rearrangements. These files lack a portion of the clones; in checked studies, under half of the deficit traces to unresolved V genes, and the cause of the others is not known. The sample data list around 60,000 clones, and 70% to 90% of these were observed just once. The top ten hold approximately 3.6% of the sample. The source material was peripheral blood. The receptors were sampled from a man between 65 and 85 years old with acute or convalescent COVID-19.

The chain couples TRBV6-6 to TRBJ1-1, with D tentatively TRBD1 (5 bases). V was pared by 2 bases and J by 0 bases, with 10 bases between. Germline CDR1 MNHNY, CDR2 SVGAGI (reference sequence). CDR3 length equals 15 residues. CDR3 residues: CASSYHAGLNTEAFF. In DNA, the CDR3 is TGTGCCAGCAGTTACCATGCAGGGTTGAACACTGAAGCTTTCTTT.

The V call is TRBV6-8, the J call TRBJ1-5, with D possibly TRBD1 on 5 matching bases. From germline, CDR1 is MNHGY and CDR2 SAAAGT. Trimming removed 4 bases from V and 0 bases from J, with 16 bases in between. The CDR3 totals 17 residues. CDR3 nucleotides: TGTGCCAGCAGTTGGCGGGGGGAGGGCTATAGCAATCAGCCCCAGCATTTT. This gives the protein CASSWRGEGYSNQPQHF.

Only one count was recorded for this clone. The CDR3 sequence: CASSVGQGYQDTQYF. CDR3 bases: TGTGCCAGCAGCGTGGGACAGGGGTATCAAGATACGCAGTATTTT. V is TRBV7-6 and J is TRBJ2-3; TRBD1 matches at 10 bases. Germline assignment: CDR1 SGHVS and CDR2 FNYEAQ. The CDR3 is made up of 15 amino acids. V was pared by 5 bases and J by 5 bases, with 7 bases of the junction left unmatched.

This rearrangement joins TRBV12-5 to TRBJ2-1, with TRBD2 matching 14 bases. The CDR3 length is 14 residues. Germline CDR1 and CDR2: LGHNT and FRNRAP. V lost 6 bases, J lost 9 bases, and 4 bases stayed unmatched. For the CDR3, the DNA is TGTGCTAGTGGGCGACTAGCGGGGGGGACTGAGCAGTTCTTC. Amino acids: CASGRLAGGTEQFF.

This clone appeared once. The chain couples TRBV5-5 to TRBJ2-4, with D possibly matching TRBD2 (6 bases). The CDR3 is made up of 18 amino acids. Germline V gene data show CDR1 as SGHKS and CDR2 as YYEKEE (reference sequence). The ends were cut back, 1 base at V and 2 bases at J, with 19 bases in the middle. CDR3 nucleotide sequence: TGTGCCAGCAGCTTGTTTGGGGCAATGGGACTTTCCAAAAACATTCAGTACTTC. Amino acids: CASSLFGAMGLSKNIQYF.

This clone occurred a few times. The chain's CDR3 is CATSREGQGAGNTEAFF. The CDR3 bases are TGTGCCACCAGCAGGGAGGGACAGGGGGCGGGAAACACTGAAGCTTTCTTT. The chain has TRBV15 and TRBJ1-1, with 12 nucleotides matching TRBD1. The CDR3 sequence is 17 residues long. The trim removed 3 bases at V and 2 bases at J, leaving 7 bases unmatched. The germline V gene encodes CDR1 LNHNV and CDR2 YYDKDF (reference sequence).

This clone was observed a handful of times. This chain joins TRBV4-1 and TRBJ1-5; D not resolved. The CDR3 runs to 16 residues. V lost 2 bases and J 6 bases, leaving 17 bases between the germline ends. Germline CDR1 and CDR2: MGHRA and YSYEKL. The CDR3 sequence: CASSQSAVRGPQPQHF. As DNA, the CDR3 is TGCGCCAGCAGCCAATCGGCCGTCCGAGGGCCTCAGCCCCAGCATTTT.

The V gene is TRBV5-6, the J gene TRBJ1-5; D is possibly TRBD1 (6 bases). Deletions cut 4 bases from V and 5 bases from J, with 13 bases between. CDR3 size: 14 residues. Per the germline V gene, CDR1 is SGHDT and CDR2 is YYEEEE. CDR3 amino acids: CASSLTGLDQPQHF. The CDR3 DNA reads TGTGCCAGCAGCCTTACAGGGCTCGATCAGCCCCAGCATTTT.

The chain carries TRBV7-2 and TRBJ1-4, with a tentative D call TRBD1 (5 bases). This CDR3 spans 14 amino acids. Deletions cut 6 bases from V and 0 bases from J, with 8 bases between. Germline loops: CDR1 SGHTA, CDR2 FQGNSA. CDR3 nucleotides: TGTGCCAGCAGGTTGACAGCAACTAATGAAAAACTGTTTTTT. It is translated as CASRLTATNEKLFF.

This chain uses TRBV9 with TRBJ2-7, with 9 bases matching TRBD2. The trim removed 0 bases at V and 3 bases at J, leaving 7 bases unmatched. This CDR3 has 16 amino acids. Germline V gives CDR1 SGDLS, CDR2 YYNGEE. This CDR3 reads CASSVVRLAGYYEQYF. The CDR3 bases are TGTGCCAGCAGCGTAGTTAGGCTAGCGGGATACTACGAGCAGTACTTC.

The chain employs TRBV5-6 and TRBJ1-4; 7 bases are shared with TRBD1. J gave up 7 bases and V 3 bases, and 9 bases lay outside the gene matches. Germline CDR1 SGHDT, CDR2 YYEEEE. This CDR3 spans 15 amino acids. The CDR3 here is CASSSPGTAPEKLFF. Here the CDR3 DNA reads TGTGCCAGCAGCTCCCCCGGGACAGCTCCTGAAAAACTGTTTTTT. The full variable domain, with the rest looked up from reference TRBV5-6 and TRBJ1-4, is DAGVTQSPTHLIKTRGQQVTLRCSPKSGHDTVSWYQQALGQGPQFIFQYYEEEERQRGNFPDRFSGHQFPNYSSELNVNALLLGDSALYLCASSSPGTAPEKLFFGSGTQLSVL.

The J gene is TRBJ1-2, the V gene TRBV7-8; 7 nucleotides line up with TRBD1. Germline CDR1 is SGHVS and CDR2 is FQNEAQ. The CDR3 consists of 13 residues. V shed 5 bases and J 8 bases; nucleotides not matched to a gene: 8. For the CDR3, the DNA is TGTGCCAGCAGCGGAAGAACAGGGGAGGGCTACACCTTC. This gives the protein CASSGRTGEGYTF.

The CDR3 protein is CATSRADGGYNEKLFF. CDR3 DNA sequence: TGTGCCACCAGCAGAGCAGATGGAGGGTATAATGAAAAACTGTTTTTT. V usage is TRBV15 and J usage is TRBJ1-4; D ambiguous. Trimming removed 1 base at V and 4 bases at J, with 13 bases between. Germline CDR1 reads LNHNV; CDR2 reads YYDKDF (reference sequence). The CDR3 runs to 16 residues.

The gene calls are TRBV7-5 and TRBJ1-4; TRBD1 is the table's D call and was not checked against the DNA. TRBV7-5 is a known pseudogene. CDR3 length equals 24 residues. The CDR3 protein is CARSPPSQGTGAVLYPTTNEKLFF. DNA for the CDR3: TGTGCCAGAAGCCCTCCATCCCAGGGGACAGGGGCTGTCCTATATCCCACAACTAATGAAAAACTGTTTTTT.

The chain carries TRBV28 and TRBJ1-4, with D tentatively TRBD1 (6 bases). V shed 4 bases and J shed 8 bases, with 20 bases lying between them. The CDR3 has 16 amino acids. Germline values: CDR1 MDHEN, CDR2 SYDVKM. The CDR3 DNA sequence: TGTGCCAGCAGTTCCCAAAGGACAGCCTTGAGGGAAAAACTGTTTTTT. Translated, it gives CASSSQRTALREKLFF. Together with reference TRBV28 and TRBJ1-4, the CDR3 gives the full variable domain: DVKVTQSSRYLVKRTGEKVFLECVQDMDHENMFWYRQDPGLGLRLIYFSYDVKMKEKGDIPEGYSVSREKKERFSLILESASTNQTSMYLCASSSQRTALREKLFFGSGTQLSVL.

The V call is TRBV5-6, the J call TRBJ1-5; 7 positions match TRBD1. Losses at the gene ends were 4 bases for V and 0 bases for J; bases not matched to a gene: 16. The germline CDR1 and CDR2 sequences are SGHDT and YYEEEE. This CDR3 has 19 amino acids. The CDR3 coding sequence is TGTGCCAGCAGCCTATTTGTGCCAAGGACAGGAGATAGCAATCAGCCCCAGCATTTT. Amino acids: CASSLFVPRTGDSNQPQHF.

Only one count was recorded for this clone. The chain is built from TRBV5-1 and TRBJ2-1; the D gene is possibly TRBD1 (6 bases). The CDR3 sequence is 15 residues long. CDR1 is SGHRS and CDR2 is YFSETQ in the germline V gene. The V gene lost 2 bases and the J gene lost 5 bases, with 14 bases spanning the gap. The CDR3, as DNA: TGCGCCAGCAGCTTACTTCGGGACACTAACAATGAGCAGTTCTTC. This encodes CASSLLRDTNNEQFF.

This sequence joins TRBV3-1 (or the pseudogene TRBV3-2) and TRBJ2-1; D uncertain. Trimming cost V 6 bases and J 0 bases, with 12 bases left between them. This CDR3 region has 15 residues. CDR1 is LGHDT, CDR2 YNNKEL, per germline (reference sequence). Written as DNA, the CDR3 is TGTGCCAGCAGTCCTCAGGCCAGCTCCTACAATGAGCAGTTCTTC. Translated, it gives CASSPQASSYNEQFF.

This rearrangement joins TRBV11-2 to TRBJ1-1, with 7 bases identical to TRBD1. Germline V gene sequence: CDR1 SGHAT, CDR2 FQNNGV. V shed 5 bases, J shed 2 bases, and the junction held 5 bases outside the gene matches. The CDR3 runs 14 residues. CDR3 region: CASSPRTGNTEAFF. The DNA for the CDR3 is TGTGCCAGCAGCCCGCGGACAGGAAACACTGAAGCTTTCTTT.

The chain employs TRBV6-5 and TRBJ2-5, with TRBD2 matching 9 bases. There are 15 residues in the CDR3. The germline gives CDR1 MNHEY, CDR2 SVGAGI. Unmatched junction bases numbered 8, after V lost 4 bases and J lost 5 bases. The CDR3, as DNA: TGTGCCAGCAGTTTTAGCGGGGGCTTCCCGGAGACCCAGTACTTC. It specifies CASSFSGGFPETQYF.

This clone was recorded a few times. The chain recombines TRBV4-2 with TRBJ1-6, with a tentative D call TRBD1 (6 bases). Between the trimmed V and J ends, which lost 0 bases and 6 bases, there was a span of 12 bases. The germline V gene has CDR1 LGHNA and CDR2 YNFKEQ. The CDR3 has 16 residues. The CDR3 DNA is TGTGCCAGCAGCCAAGATCTTCAGGGGAGTAATTCACCCCTCCACTTT. Its protein is CASSQDLQGSNSPLHF.

This clone was counted once. This sequence joins TRBV30 and TRBJ2-5; TRBD1 agrees at 9 bases. The V gene end was trimmed by 0 bases and the J gene end by 0 bases; junction bases not matched to a gene: 14. This CDR3 is built from 19 residues. Germline CDR1 is GTSNPN and CDR2 is SVGIG (reference sequence). The CDR3 here is CAWSVPRLTGGGYQETQYF. The CDR3 nucleotides read TGTGCCTGGAGTGTACCCCGCCTGACAGGGGGGGGGTACCAAGAGACCCAGTACTTC. The full variable domain, its missing parts supplied by reference TRBV30 and TRBJ2-5, is SQTIHQWPATLVQPVGSPLSLECTVEGTSNPNLYWYRQAAGRGLQLLFYSVGIGQISSEVPQNLSASRPQDRQFILSSKKLLLSDSGFYLCAWSVPRLTGGGYQETQYFGPGTRLLVL.

The rearrangement links TRBV7-6 to TRBJ2-1; maybe TRBD1 (5 bases). Trimming cost V 2 bases and J 3 bases, with 11 bases left between them. Germline CDR1 reads SGHVS; CDR2 reads FNYEAQ. CDR3 length equals 15 residues. In DNA, the CDR3 is TGTGCCAGCAGCTTAAGTGCAGGGCACTACAATGAGCAGTTCTTC. Residues: CASSLSAGHYNEQFF. Supplemented by reference TRBV7-6 and TRBJ2-1, the full variable domain reads GAGVSQSPRYKVTKRGQDVALRCDPISGHVSLYWYRQALGQGPEFLTYFNYEAQQDKSGLPNDRFSAERPEGSISTLTIQRTEQRDSAMYRCASSLSAGHYNEQFFGPGTRLTVL.

This rearrangement joins TRBV7-9 to TRBJ1-5, with D uncertain. The V gene lost 0 bases and the J gene lost 6 bases, with 6 bases spanning the gap. Germline V gene lookup returns CDR1 SEHNR and CDR2 FQNEAQ (reference sequence). The CDR3 length is 13 residues. The CDR3 region has the DNA TGTGCCAGCAGCTTAGCGGCCAGTCAGCCCCAGCATTTT. Encoded protein: CASSLAASQPQHF.